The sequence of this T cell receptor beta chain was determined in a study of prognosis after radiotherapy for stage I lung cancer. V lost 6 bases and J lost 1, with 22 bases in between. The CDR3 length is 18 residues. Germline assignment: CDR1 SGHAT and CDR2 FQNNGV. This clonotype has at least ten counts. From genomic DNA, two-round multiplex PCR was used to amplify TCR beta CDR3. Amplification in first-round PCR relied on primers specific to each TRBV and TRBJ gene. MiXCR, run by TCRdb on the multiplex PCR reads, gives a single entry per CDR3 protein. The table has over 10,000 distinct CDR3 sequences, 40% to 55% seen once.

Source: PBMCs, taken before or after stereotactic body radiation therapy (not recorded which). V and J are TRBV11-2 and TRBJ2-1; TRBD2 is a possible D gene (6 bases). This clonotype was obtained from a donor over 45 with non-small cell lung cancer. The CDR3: CASRRLPLSGKSYNEQFF. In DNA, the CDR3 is TGTGCCAGCAGGCGCCTCCCCCTTAGCGGTAAATCCTACAATGAGCAGTTCTTC.